This T cell receptor beta chain derives from a study of blood T cell repertoires in COVID-19. Background on the study: Samples taken during acute and convalescent COVID-19 were collected in the United States, Italy and Spain.

V lost 6 bases and J 3 bases, leaving 11 bases between the germline ends. Germline V gene data show CDR1 as MNHEY and CDR2 as SVGAGI. The CDR3 runs to 13 residues. Patients of the Seattle cohort, enrolled during active infection, were followed longitudinally. Original analysis: For nucleated cells, counts were estimated from reference gene primer amplification. TCRdb's copy holds only in-frame clones and misses some; the assay was immunoSEQ multiplex PCR. For V, J and clone size, that table is used; D and trimming come from the DNA. The profile covers a few hundred thousand clones, with around nine tenths appearing a single time and approximately 10% taken by the ten largest.

This sequence originates from a woman aged 30 to 39 with COVID-19, enrolled during active disease. The chain uses TRBV6-5 and TRBJ1-2; tentative D call: TRBD1 (5 bases). Sequencing was performed on peripheral blood. CDR3 sequence: CASREARDYGYTF. The CDR3 DNA follows: TGTGCCAGCAGAGAGGCCAGGGACTATGGCTACACCTTC.